This TCR beta chain was identified in a study of cytomegalovirus exposure and HLA in healthy donors. Overall study results and limits: Clonal expansion, a later analysis showed, was greater in HLA-associated TCR beta chains than in equally common others. Cytomegalovirus association was assigned to more than 150 TCR beta chains.

The CDR3 has 15 residues. V dropped 2 bases and J dropped 5 bases, with 15 bases sitting between them. CDR1 MNHNY and CDR2 SVGAGI come from the germline V gene (reference sequence). Concerning this clone: Its antigen is still unknown.

Use of 60 Vbeta and 13 Jbeta primers characterized the PCR. Profiling relied on immunoSEQ multiplex PCR, and the TCRdb table lists in-frame clones only, not all of them. Of 250,000 to 350,000 clones in the sample, about 80% are singletons; the top ten hold around 0.33%. The V and J genes are TRBV6-6 and TRBJ1-2; D may be TRBD1 (5 bases). The source of this sequence is a girl aged 2 to 9 in good health and CMV-seronegative. Sequencing was done on a sample of PBMCs. In nucleotides, the CDR3 is TGTGCCAGCAGTTACGTTGGAGGGGATGGTTATGGCTACACCTTC. Translation gives CASSYVGGDGYGYTF.